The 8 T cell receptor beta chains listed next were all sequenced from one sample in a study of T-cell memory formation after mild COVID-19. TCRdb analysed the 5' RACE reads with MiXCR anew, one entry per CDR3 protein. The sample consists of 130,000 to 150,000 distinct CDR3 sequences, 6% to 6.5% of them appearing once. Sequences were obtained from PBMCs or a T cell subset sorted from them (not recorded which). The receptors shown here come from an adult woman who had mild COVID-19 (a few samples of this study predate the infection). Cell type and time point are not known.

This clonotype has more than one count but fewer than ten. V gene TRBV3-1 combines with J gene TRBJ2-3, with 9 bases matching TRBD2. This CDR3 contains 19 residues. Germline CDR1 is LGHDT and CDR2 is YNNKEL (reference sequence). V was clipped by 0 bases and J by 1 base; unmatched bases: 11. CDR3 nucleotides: TGTGCCAGCAGCCAAGAGGTCGGCGGGGGGGTTTCGGGCACAGATACGCAGTATTTT. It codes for CASSQEVGGGVSGTDTQYF.

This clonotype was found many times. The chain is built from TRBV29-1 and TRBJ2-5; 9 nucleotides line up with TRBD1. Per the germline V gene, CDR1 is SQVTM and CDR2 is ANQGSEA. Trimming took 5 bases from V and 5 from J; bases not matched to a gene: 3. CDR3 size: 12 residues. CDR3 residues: CSVSDRGETQYF. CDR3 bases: TGCAGCGTTTCCGACAGGGGGGAGACCCAGTACTTC.

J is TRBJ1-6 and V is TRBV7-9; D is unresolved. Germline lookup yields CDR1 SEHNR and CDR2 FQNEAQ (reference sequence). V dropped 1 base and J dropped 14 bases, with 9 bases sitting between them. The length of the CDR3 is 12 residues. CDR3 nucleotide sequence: TGTGCCAGCAGCTTAGTGGGCCGGACCCTCCACTTT. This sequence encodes CASSLVGRTLHF.

This chain's CDR3 is CSARQGSSYNSPLHF. The CDR3 nucleotides read TGCAGTGCTAGACAAGGGAGCTCCTATAATTCACCCCTCCACTTT. The chain joins TRBV20-1 to TRBJ1-6; D unresolved. The V end lost 2 bases, the J end lost 0 bases, and 8 bases lay between the germline ends. Germline-derived CDR1 and CDR2 are DFQATT and SNEGSKA (reference sequence). The CDR3 is made up of 15 amino acids.

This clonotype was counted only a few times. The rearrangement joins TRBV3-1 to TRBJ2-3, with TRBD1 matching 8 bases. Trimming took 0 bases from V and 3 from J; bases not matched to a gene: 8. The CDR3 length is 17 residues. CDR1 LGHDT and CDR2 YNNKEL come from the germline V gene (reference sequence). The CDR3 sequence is CASSQEWGQVQTDTQYF. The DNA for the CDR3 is TGTGCCAGCAGCCAAGAATGGGGACAGGTCCAGACAGATACGCAGTATTTT.

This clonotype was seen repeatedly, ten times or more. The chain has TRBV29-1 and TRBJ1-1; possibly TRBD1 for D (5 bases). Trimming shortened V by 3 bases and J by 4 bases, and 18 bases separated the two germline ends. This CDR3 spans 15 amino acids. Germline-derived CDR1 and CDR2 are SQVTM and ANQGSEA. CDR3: CSVEPGKPFFTEAFF. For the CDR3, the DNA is TGCAGCGTTGAGCCAGGGAAGCCCTTTTTCACTGAAGCTTTCTTT.

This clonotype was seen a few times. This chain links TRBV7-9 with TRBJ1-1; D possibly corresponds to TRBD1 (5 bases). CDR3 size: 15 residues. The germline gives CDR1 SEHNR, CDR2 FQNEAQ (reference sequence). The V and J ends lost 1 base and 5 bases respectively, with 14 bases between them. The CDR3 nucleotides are TGTGCCAGCAGCTTAGAGCCGACAGTCATGACTGAAGCTTTCTTT. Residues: CASSLEPTVMTEAFF.

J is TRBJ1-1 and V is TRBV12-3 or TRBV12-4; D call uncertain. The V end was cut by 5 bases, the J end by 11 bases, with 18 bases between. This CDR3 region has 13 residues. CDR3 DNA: TGTGCCAGCAGTACAATTACGAGATCAAAGGCTTTCTTT. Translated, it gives CASSTITRSKAFF.